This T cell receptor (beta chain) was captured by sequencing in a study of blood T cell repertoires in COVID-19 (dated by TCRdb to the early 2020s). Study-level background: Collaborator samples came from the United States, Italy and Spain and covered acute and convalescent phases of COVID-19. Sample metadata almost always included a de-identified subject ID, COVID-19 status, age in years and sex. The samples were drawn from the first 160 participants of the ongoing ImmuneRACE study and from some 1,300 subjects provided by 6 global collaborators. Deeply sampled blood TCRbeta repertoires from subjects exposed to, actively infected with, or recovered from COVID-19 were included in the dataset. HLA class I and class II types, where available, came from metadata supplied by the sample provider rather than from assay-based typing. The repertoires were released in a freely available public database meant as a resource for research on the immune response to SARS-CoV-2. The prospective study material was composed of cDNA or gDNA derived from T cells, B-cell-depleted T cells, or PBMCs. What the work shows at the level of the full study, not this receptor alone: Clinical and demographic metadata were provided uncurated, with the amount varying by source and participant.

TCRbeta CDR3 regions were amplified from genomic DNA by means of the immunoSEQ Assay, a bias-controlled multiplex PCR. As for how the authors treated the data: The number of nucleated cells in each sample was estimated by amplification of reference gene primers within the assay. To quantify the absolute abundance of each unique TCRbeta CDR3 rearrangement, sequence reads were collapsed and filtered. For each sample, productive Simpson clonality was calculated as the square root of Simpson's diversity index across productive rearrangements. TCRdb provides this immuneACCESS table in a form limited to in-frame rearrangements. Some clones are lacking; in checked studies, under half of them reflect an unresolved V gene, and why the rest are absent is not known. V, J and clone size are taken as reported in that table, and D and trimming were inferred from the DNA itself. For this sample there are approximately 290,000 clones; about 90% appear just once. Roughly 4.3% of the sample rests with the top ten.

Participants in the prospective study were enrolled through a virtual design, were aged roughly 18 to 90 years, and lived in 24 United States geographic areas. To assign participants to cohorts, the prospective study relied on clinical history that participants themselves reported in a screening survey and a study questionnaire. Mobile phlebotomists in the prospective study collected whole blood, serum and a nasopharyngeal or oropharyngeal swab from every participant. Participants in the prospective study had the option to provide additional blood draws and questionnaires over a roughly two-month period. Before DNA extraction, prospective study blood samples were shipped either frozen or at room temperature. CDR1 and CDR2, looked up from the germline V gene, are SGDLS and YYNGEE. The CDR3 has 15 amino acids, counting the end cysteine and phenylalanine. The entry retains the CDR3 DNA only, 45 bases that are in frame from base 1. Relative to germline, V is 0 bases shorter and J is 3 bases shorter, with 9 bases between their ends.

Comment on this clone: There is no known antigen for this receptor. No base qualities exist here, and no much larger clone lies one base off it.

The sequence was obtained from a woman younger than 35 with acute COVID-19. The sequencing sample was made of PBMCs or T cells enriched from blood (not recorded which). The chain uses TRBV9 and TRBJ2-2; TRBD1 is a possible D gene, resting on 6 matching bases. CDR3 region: CASSVEQGDTGELFF. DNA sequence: TGTGCCAGCAGCGTAGAACAGGGAGACACCGGGGAGCTGTTTTTT. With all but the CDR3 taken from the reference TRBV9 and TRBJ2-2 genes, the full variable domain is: DSGVTQTPKHLITATGQRVTLRCSPRSGDLSVYWYQQSLDQGLQFLIQYYNGEERAKGNILERFSAQQFPDLHSELNLSSLELGDSALYFCASSVEQGDTGELFFGEGSRLTVL.